The T cell receptor beta chain under discussion was sequenced for a study of cytomegalovirus exposure and HLA in healthy donors. Study overall: Unique TCR beta sequences numbering fewer than 130 million came from about 179 million T cells in an earlier analysis.

General study results and limits: Altogether, 170 or so TCR beta chains were recorded as cytomegalovirus-associated. Most subjects had HLA-A and HLA-B alleles reportedly predicted accurately by TCR beta sequences.

Vbeta (60) and Jbeta (13) primers were used in the PCR. Assay used: immunoSEQ multiplex PCR; TCRdb lists only in-frame clones, some missing. The sample contains some 200,000 clones, over 75% of which appear only once. V lost 5 bases, J lost 4 bases, and 7 bases stayed unmatched. The CDR3 is 15 residues long. Germline CDR1 LNHDA, CDR2 SQIVND (reference sequence). With regard to this clone: Antigen: not known.

The genes are TRBV19 and TRBJ2-4; TRBD2 matches at 8 bases. The TCR originated in a woman aged 30 to 39 in good health and CMV-seronegative. Sequencing used PBMCs. The CDR3 is CASSLGTSSKNIQYF. The CDR3 coding sequence is TGTGCCAGTAGTTTAGGGACTAGTTCGAAAAACATTCAGTACTTC.